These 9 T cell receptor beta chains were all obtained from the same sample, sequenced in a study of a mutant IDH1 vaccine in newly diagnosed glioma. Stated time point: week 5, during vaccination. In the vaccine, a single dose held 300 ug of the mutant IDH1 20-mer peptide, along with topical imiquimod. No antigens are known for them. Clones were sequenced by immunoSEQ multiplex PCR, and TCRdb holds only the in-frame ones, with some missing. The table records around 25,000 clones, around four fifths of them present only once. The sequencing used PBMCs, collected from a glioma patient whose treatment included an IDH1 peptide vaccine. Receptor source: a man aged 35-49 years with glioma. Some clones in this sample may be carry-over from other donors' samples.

The CDR3 loop reads CASSPDRTHTEAFF. The CDR3 DNA sequence: TGTGCCAGCAGTCCGGACAGAACCCACACTGAAGCTTTCTTT. J is TRBJ1-1 and V is TRBV4-2, with D possibly being TRBD1 (6 bases). V dropped 6 bases and J dropped 3 bases, with 14 bases sitting between them. Germline-derived CDR1 and CDR2 are LGHNA and YNFKEQ. CDR3 length: 14 amino acids.

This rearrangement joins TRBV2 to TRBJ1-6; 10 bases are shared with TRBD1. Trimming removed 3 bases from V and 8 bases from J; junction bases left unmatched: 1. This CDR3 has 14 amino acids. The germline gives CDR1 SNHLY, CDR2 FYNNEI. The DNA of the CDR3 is TGTGCCAGCAGTGACGGGACAGGGGATTCACCCCTCCACTTT. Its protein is CASSDGTGDSPLHF.

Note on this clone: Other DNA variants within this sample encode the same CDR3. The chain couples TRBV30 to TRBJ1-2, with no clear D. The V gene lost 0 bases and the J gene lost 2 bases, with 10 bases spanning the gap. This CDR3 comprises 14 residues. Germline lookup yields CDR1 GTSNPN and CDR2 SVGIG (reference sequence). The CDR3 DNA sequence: TGTGCCTGGAGTGTCCTGGGCAGAAACTATGGCTACACCTTC. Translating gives CAWSVLGRNYGYTF.

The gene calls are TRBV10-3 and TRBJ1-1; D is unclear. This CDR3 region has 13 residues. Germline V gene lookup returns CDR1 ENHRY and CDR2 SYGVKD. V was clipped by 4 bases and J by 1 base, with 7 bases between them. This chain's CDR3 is CAISGWGNTEAFF. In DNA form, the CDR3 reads TGTGCCATCAGTGGCTGGGGGAACACTGAAGCTTTCTTT.

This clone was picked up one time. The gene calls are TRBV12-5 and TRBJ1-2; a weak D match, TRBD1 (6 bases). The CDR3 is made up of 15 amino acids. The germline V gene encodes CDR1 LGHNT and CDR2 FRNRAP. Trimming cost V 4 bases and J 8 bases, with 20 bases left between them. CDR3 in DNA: TGTGCTAGTGGTTCGGACGCCGGAGTGGGGGCAGGCTACACCTTC. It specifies CASGSDAGVGAGYTF.

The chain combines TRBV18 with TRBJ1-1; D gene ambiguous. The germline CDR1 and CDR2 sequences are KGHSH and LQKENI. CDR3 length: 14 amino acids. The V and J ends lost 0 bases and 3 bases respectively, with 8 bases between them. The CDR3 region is CASSPPVGDTEAFF. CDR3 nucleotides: TGTGCCAGCTCACCACCGGTGGGTGACACTGAAGCTTTCTTT.

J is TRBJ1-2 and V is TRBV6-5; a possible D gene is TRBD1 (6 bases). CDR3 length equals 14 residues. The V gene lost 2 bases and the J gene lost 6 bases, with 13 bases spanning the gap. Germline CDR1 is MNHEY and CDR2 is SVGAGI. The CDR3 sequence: CASSYMGARDGYTF. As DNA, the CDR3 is TGTGCCAGCAGTTACATGGGGGCTCGTGATGGCTACACCTTC.

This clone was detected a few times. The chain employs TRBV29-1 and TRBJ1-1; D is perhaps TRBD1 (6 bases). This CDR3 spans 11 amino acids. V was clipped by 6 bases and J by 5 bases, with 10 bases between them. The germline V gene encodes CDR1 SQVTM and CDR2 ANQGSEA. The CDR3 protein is CSVGHNTEAFF. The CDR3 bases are TGCAGCGTGGGACATAATACTGAAGCTTTCTTT.

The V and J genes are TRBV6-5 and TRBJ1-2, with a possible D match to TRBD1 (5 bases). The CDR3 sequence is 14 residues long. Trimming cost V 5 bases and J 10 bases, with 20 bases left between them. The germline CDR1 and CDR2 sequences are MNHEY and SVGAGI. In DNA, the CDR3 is TGTGCCAGCAGTCCCGGGGCCCCCGGAACGGCCTACACCTTC. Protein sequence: CASSPGAPGTAYTF.